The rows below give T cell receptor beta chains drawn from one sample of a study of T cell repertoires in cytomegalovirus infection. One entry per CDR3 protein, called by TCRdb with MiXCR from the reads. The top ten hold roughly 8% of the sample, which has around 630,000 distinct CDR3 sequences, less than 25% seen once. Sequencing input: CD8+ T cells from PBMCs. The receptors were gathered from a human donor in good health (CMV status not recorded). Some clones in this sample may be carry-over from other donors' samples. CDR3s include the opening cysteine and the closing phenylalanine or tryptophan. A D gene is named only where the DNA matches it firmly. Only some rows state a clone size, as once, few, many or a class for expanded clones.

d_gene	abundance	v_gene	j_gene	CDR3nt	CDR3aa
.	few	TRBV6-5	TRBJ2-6	TGTGCCAGCAGAACTGGGCGGGACAGCTTCTCTGGGGCCAACGTCCTGACTTTC	CASRTGRDSFSGANVLTF
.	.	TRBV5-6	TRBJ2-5	TGTGCCAGCAGCTTGCACAGGGAGCGAGAGACCCAGTACTTC	CASSLHRERETQYF
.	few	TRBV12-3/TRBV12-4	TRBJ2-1	TGTGCCAGCAGTTTAGGTAGGCCTTGGGAGGATGAGCAGTTCTTC	CASSLGRPWEDEQFF
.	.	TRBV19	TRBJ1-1	TGTGCCAGTAGAACCACAGAGAGCACTGAAGCTTTCTTT	CASRTTESTEAFF
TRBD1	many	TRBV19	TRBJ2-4	TGTGCCAGTACCACGATCAGGGGGAAGTCCAAAAACATTCAGTACTTC	CASTTIRGKSKNIQYF
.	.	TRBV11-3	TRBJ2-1	TGTGCCAGCAGCTTGTCTTATAGCGAAGGGCTCTACAATGAGCAGTTCTTC	CASSLSYSEGLYNEQFF
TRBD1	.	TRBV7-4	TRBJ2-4	TGTGCCAGCAGCTTAGCGTCCACAGGGGGAAACATTCAGTACTTC	CASSLASTGGNIQYF
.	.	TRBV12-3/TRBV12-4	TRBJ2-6	TGTGCCAGCAGTTTAGGCCAGATTAACTCTGGGGCCAGCGTCCTGACTTTC	CASSLGQINSGASVLTF
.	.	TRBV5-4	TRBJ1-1	TGTGCCAGCACCTTTCTTGGGACCGAAGCTTTCTTT	CASTFLGTEAFF
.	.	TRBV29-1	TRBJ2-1	TGCAGCGTTGAAGCAGGGTACAATGAGCAGTTCTTC	CSVEAGYNEQFF
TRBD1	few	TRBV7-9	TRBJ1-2	TGTGCCAGCAGCCCTCGACAGGGGCCGTCCTATGGCTACACCTTC	CASSPRQGPSYGYTF
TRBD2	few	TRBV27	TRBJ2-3	TGTGCCAGCAGCTCCGGGACTATTGACACAGATACGCAGTATTTT	CASSSGTIDTDTQYF
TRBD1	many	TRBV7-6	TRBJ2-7	TGTGCCAGCAGCCCCCGAGGGACAGGTTACGAGCAGTACTTC	CASSPRGTGYEQYF
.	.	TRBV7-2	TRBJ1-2	TGTGCCAGCAGCTTAGTGGGGGGGTATAACTATGGCTACACCTTC	CASSLVGGYNYGYTF
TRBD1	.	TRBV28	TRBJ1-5	TGTGCCAGCAGTCGTCAGGGGGCGAAGGATCAGCCCCAGCATTTT	CASSRQGAKDQPQHF
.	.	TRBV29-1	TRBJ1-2	TGCAGCGTTGTGGGCGCCGATGGCTACACCTTC	CSVVGADGYTF
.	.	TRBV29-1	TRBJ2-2	TGCAGCGTGGAAAGGGCCGGGGAGCTGTTTTTT	CSVERAGELFF
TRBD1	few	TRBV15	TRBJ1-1	TGTGCCACCAGCAGGGTCCCAGGGGGGAACACTGAAGCTTTCTTT	CATSRVPGGNTEAFF
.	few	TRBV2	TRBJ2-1	TGTGCCAGCAGAGGCAGGTCAAATGAGCAGTTCTTC	CASRGRSNEQFF